What follows are 27 T cell receptor beta chains derived from one specimen sequenced in a study of low-dose radiotherapy and immunotherapy resistance in tumors. Priming of first-strand cDNA relied on TRAV- and TRBV-specific primers (covering alpha and beta chains). TCRs were amplified for approximately 21 PCR cycles with a constant-region primer and V-primer adapter. TCRdb recomputed calls from the reads with MiXCR, one row per CDR3 protein. The sample has tens of thousands of distinct CDR3 sequences; 15% to 20% are singletons. Time point of the sample: before trial treatment. The specimen comprised PBMCs, sampled before treatment. The origin of the receptors is a male donor with prostate cancer.

In its sample, this clonotype was seen many times. This rearrangement joins TRBV7-8 to TRBJ1-1; D is perhaps TRBD1 (6 bases). In germline, CDR1 is SGHVS, CDR2 FQNEAQ. This CDR3 has 15 amino acids. V was trimmed by 3 bases and J by 4 bases, leaving 15 bases between them. The CDR3 DNA is TGTGCCAGCAGCTTTATAGGAGGAGGGGGCACTGAAGCTTTCTTT. Amino acids: CASSFIGGGGTEAFF.

This clonotype was detected many times. The V gene is TRBV20-1, the J gene TRBJ1-1; 7 bases are a match to TRBD1. CDR1 and CDR2 (germline): DFQATT, SNEGSKA (reference sequence). The length of the CDR3 is 12 residues. Trimming removed 8 bases from V and 7 bases from J; junction bases left unmatched: 10. The CDR3 DNA is TGCAGTTATAGACAGGGCGCAGTTGAAGCTTTCTTT. Amino acids: CSYRQGAVEAFF.

This clonotype has a count of ten or more. The chain combines TRBV29-1 with TRBJ1-1; D gene uncertain. Germline loops: CDR1 SQVTM, CDR2 ANQGSEA. V was shortened by 5 bases and J by 1 base, with 11 bases between the two germline ends. This CDR3 comprises 13 residues. CDR3 DNA: TGCAGCGTTCTGCCTTGGGAGAACACTGAAGCTTTCTTT. It yields the protein CSVLPWENTEAFF.

In its sample, this clonotype was seen a few times. The chain carries TRBV6-1 and TRBJ2-2; D may correspond to TRBD1 or TRBD2 (5 bases each). The V end lost 7 bases, the J end lost 14 bases, and 20 bases lay between the germline ends. Germline assignment: CDR1 MNHNS and CDR2 SASEGT. The CDR3 has 13 residues. The CDR3: CASKAAEGTQLFF. The CDR3 nucleotides are TGTGCCAGCAAGGCCGCTGAGGGGACGCAACTGTTTTTT.

This clonotype was counted ten times or more. The chain combines TRBV4-3 with TRBJ2-7; 14 nucleotides match TRBD2. This CDR3 spans 15 amino acids. V trimming: 4 bases; J trimming: 7 bases; junction bases outside the gene matches: 6. Per the germline V gene, CDR1 is LGHNA and CDR2 is YSLEER. The CDR3 protein is CASSLAGLAGEEQYF. CDR3 sequence (DNA): TGCGCCAGCAGCCTCGCGGGACTAGCGGGAGAAGAGCAGTACTTC.

This clonotype appeared many times. The chain combines TRBV12-3 or TRBV12-4 with TRBJ1-4; D ambiguous. The CDR3 has 15 amino acids. The V gene lost 3 bases and the J gene lost 0 bases, with 8 bases spanning the gap. The CDR3 loop reads CASSLVATTNEKLFF. CDR3 DNA sequence: TGTGCCAGCAGTTTGGTTGCGACAACTAATGAAAAACTGTTTTTT.

At least ten counts were recorded for this clonotype. V and J are TRBV5-1 and TRBJ1-5; maybe TRBD1 (5 bases). Between the trimmed V and J ends, which lost 1 base and 3 bases, there was a span of 8 bases. CDR1 SGHRS and CDR2 YFSETQ come from the germline V gene. This CDR3 region has 14 residues. The CDR3 DNA reads TGCGCCAGCAGCTTGACAGGAATCAATCAGCCCCAGCATTTT. This translates into CASSLTGINQPQHF.

V usage is TRBV11-2 and J usage is TRBJ1-2; D unclear. Trimming left V 8 bases short and J 8 bases short, with 15 bases between. Germline V lookup: CDR1 SGHAT, CDR2 FQNNGV. The CDR3 runs to 12 residues. The CDR3 protein is CASGFSVKGYTF. Here the CDR3 DNA reads TGTGCCAGCGGTTTCAGTGTAAAAGGCTACACCTTC. The full variable domain, its missing parts supplied by reference TRBV11-2 and TRBJ1-2, is EAGVAQSPRYKIIEKRQSVAFWCNPISGHATLYWYQQILGQGPKLLIQFQNNGVVDDSQLPKDRFSAERLKGVDSTLKIQPAKLEDSAVYLCASGFSVKGYTFGSGTRLTVV.

This clonotype turned up a few times. The V call is TRBV27, the J call TRBJ2-3; the match to TRBD2 covers 13 bases. The V gene's germline CDR1 is MNHEY and CDR2 SMNVEV (reference sequence). This CDR3 spans 18 amino acids. The junction had 10 bases not matched to a gene; V was cut back by 5 bases and J by 2 bases. CDR3 region: CASSPRTSGSPHTDTQYF. The CDR3 DNA reads TGTGCCAGCAGTCCGAGGACTAGCGGGAGTCCCCACACAGATACGCAGTATTTT.

The table lists this clonotype with many counts. The CDR3 DNA sequence: TGTGCCTGGAGTGGGGGGGGGATGCGACAGGCACGAAGTAACACCGGGGAGCTGTTTTTT. It translates to CAWSGGGMRQARSNTGELFF. The chain employs TRBV30 and TRBJ2-2; D may be TRBD2 (7 bases). V dropped 1 base and J dropped 2 bases, with 26 bases sitting between them. Germline V gives CDR1 GTSNPN, CDR2 SVGIG (reference sequence). The CDR3 totals 20 residues.

This clonotype was seen at least ten times. The chain couples TRBV19 to TRBJ2-7; no reliable D call. This CDR3 has 13 amino acids. From germline, CDR1 is LNHDA and CDR2 SQIVND (reference sequence). The V gene lost 7 bases and the J gene lost 5 bases, with 15 bases spanning the gap. The CDR3 DNA follows: TGTGCCAGTACCACGGTGGGGTCCCACGAGCAGTACTTC. Encoded protein: CASTTVGSHEQYF.

The chain carries TRBV18 and TRBJ1-4, with D unresolved. This CDR3 has 14 amino acids. The V and J ends lost 8 bases and 4 bases respectively, with 14 bases between them. The germline CDR1 and CDR2 sequences are KGHSH and LQKENI. CDR3 residues: CASRGPIVNEKLFF. In DNA, the CDR3 is TGTGCCAGCCGAGGTCCCATCGTTAATGAAAAACTGTTTTTT.

This chain uses TRBV24-1 with TRBJ2-1; D uncertain. The CDR3 consists of 11 residues. CDR1 and CDR2 from the germline V gene are KGHDR and SFDVKD. V gave up 4 bases and J gave up 7 bases, with 4 bases separating them. CDR3: CATSDWNEQFF. The CDR3 region has the DNA TGTGCCACCAGTGACTGGAATGAGCAGTTCTTC.

There are many counts of this clonotype. The chain links TRBV21-1 to TRBJ1-2; TRBD1 is the table's D call, not checked against the DNA. TRBV21-1 is a documented pseudogene. The CDR3 loop spans 14 amino acids. Written as DNA, the CDR3 is TGTGCCAGCAGCCCTTTGGACAGAAACTATGGCTACACCTTC. Protein: CASSPLDRNYGYTF.

This clonotype was counted ten times or more. This chain uses TRBV19 with TRBJ1-2; D gene ambiguous. V shed 5 bases and J shed 7 bases, with 17 bases lying between them. Germline CDR1 is LNHDA and CDR2 is SQIVND (reference sequence). The CDR3 has 14 amino acids. The CDR3 DNA follows: TGTGCCAGTAGTGTCACCCGGAAAGGCGGTGGCTACACCTTC. Translating it yields CASSVTRKGGGYTF.

This chain joins TRBV3-1 and TRBJ1-1; D perhaps matches TRBD1 (6 bases). CDR3 length equals 16 residues. V lost 2 bases, J lost 1 base, and 14 bases lay in between. Germline V gives CDR1 LGHDT, CDR2 YNNKEL (reference sequence). DNA for the CDR3: TGTGCCAGCAGCCAAACCCCAGGCAGGGGGAACACTGAAGCTTTCTTT. Protein product: CASSQTPGRGNTEAFF.

The gene calls are TRBV7-2 and TRBJ2-3; unclear D gene. The CDR3 sequence is 14 residues long. V lost 2 bases, J lost 0 bases, and 6 bases lay in between. CDR1 is SGHTA and CDR2 is FQGNSA in the germline V gene. CDR3 sequence reads: CASSLLSSTDTQYF. The CDR3 coding sequence is TGTGCCAGCAGCTTACTTAGCAGCACAGATACGCAGTATTTT.

This clonotype was observed at least ten times. This rearrangement joins TRBV28 to TRBJ2-3, with TRBD2 matching over 8 bases. Germline CDR1 reads MDHEN; CDR2 reads SYDVKM. J lost 1 base, V lost 8 bases, and 11 bases had no gene match. The length of the CDR3 is 16 residues. CDR3 sequence: CASGSLGRVGTDTQYF. The CDR3 region has the DNA TGTGCCAGCGGCTCTCTCGGGAGGGTCGGCACAGATACGCAGTATTTT.

This clonotype was counted many times. The genes are TRBV11-2 and TRBJ2-7; the match to TRBD1 covers 7 bases. The CDR3 spans 15 residues. V lost 5 bases to trimming and J lost 3 bases; unmatched junction nucleotides: 10. Germline V lookup: CDR1 SGHAT, CDR2 FQNNGV. This chain's CDR3 is CASSPWGTGVYEQYF. CDR3 bases: TGTGCCAGCAGCCCCTGGGGAACAGGGGTCTACGAGCAGTACTTC.

The CDR3 DNA follows: TGTGCCAGCACTATGGGGCCTAGCGGGGGGCGAAGCACAGATACGCAGTATTTT. Its protein is CASTMGPSGGRSTDTQYF. The chain uses TRBV6-2 or TRBV6-3 and TRBJ2-3; 11 bases are a match to TRBD2. Germline CDR1 reads MNHEY; CDR2 reads SVGEGT. J was trimmed by 0 bases and V by 7 bases; bases with no gene match: 12. CDR3 length: 18 residues.

This clonotype has ten or more counts. The chain links TRBV20-1 to TRBJ1-5; maybe TRBD1 (5 bases). The length of the CDR3 is 13 residues. Germline lookup yields CDR1 DFQATT and CDR2 SNEGSKA (reference sequence). V lost 3 bases to trimming and J lost 5 bases, with 11 bases between them. The CDR3 spells CSASGAEDQPQHF. The CDR3 DNA is TGCAGTGCTAGCGGGGCAGAGGATCAGCCCCAGCATTTT.

There are many counts of this clonotype. V and J are TRBV5-8 and TRBJ2-1, with no clear D. This CDR3 is 13 amino acids long. V was trimmed by 5 bases and J by 5 bases, leaving 11 bases between them. Germline lookup yields CDR1 SGHTS and CDR2 YDEGEE. The CDR3 reads CASRERMDNEQFF. DNA for the CDR3: TGTGCCAGCAGGGAAAGGATGGACAATGAGCAGTTCTTC.

V usage is TRBV18 and J usage is TRBJ2-7; 8 positions match TRBD1. CDR1 is KGHSH, CDR2 LQKENI, per germline. V lost 3 bases and J lost 6; bases outside the gene matches: 7. This CDR3 has 14 amino acids. Written as DNA, the CDR3 is TGTGCCAGCTCACCCGGACAGGGTAGAAGCGAGCAGTACTTC. Its translation is CASSPGQGRSEQYF.

This clonotype was counted many times. The rearrangement joins TRBV12-3 or TRBV12-4 to TRBJ1-2; no firm D call. With 0 bases removed from V and 0 bases from J, the gap between germline ends came to 8 bases. The CDR3 is 15 amino acids. In nucleotides, the CDR3 is TGTGCCAGCAGTTTAGCTCAGAGATCTAACTATGGCTACACCTTC. Residues: CASSLAQRSNYGYTF.

This clonotype was observed at least ten times. The chain has TRBV20-1 and TRBJ2-7; TRBD2 agrees at 14 bases. The J segment lost 4 bases and the V segment lost 5 bases, leaving 7 bases of the junction unmatched. From germline, CDR1 is DFQATT and CDR2 SNEGSKA (reference sequence). The CDR3 is 15 amino acids. Here the CDR3 reads CSAEGTSGSTYEQYF. CDR3 sequence (DNA): TGCAGTGCTGAGGGGACTAGCGGGAGTACTTACGAGCAGTACTTC.

This clonotype showed up many times. The chain recombines TRBV28 with TRBJ2-7, with 9 bases lining up with TRBD2. CDR3 size: 16 residues. With V trimmed by 6 bases and J by 3 bases, 12 bases remained unmatched. The germline V gene has CDR1 MDHEN and CDR2 SYDVKM. The DNA of the CDR3 is TGTGCCAGCAGCCCTATAGGGGCGGGGGGGGACTACGAGCAGTACTTC. Its protein product is CASSPIGAGGDYEQYF.

This clonotype has a count of ten or more. The CDR3 DNA follows: TGTGCCAGCTACTCCGCCAGGGGGGACCGAGACTACACCTTC. Encoded protein: CASYSARGDRDYTF. The rearrangement uses TRBV6-5 and TRBJ1-2, with 7 bases fitting TRBD1. The CDR3 loop spans 14 amino acids. V trimming: 8 bases; J trimming: 10 bases; junction bases outside the gene matches: 16. Germline-derived CDR1 and CDR2 are MNHEY and SVGAGI.